This paragraph covers one TCR beta chain sequence. What it recognizes is unknown. This specimen comes from a study of CD8+CD57+ T cells in acquired aplastic anemia. Study background: On average, sorted CD4+ and CD8+ cells gave about 3.1 ug of DNA. Average CD4+ read depth in healthy donors was about 10.8 million reads. Study observations and caveats: Patients and controls shared 25 to 30 CD8+ CDR3 sequences.

Genomic DNA acted as the template from which TCR beta VDJ combination and CDR3 sequence profiling were carried out. TCRdb used MiXCR to reprocess the reads, holding one entry per CDR3 protein. The repertoire holds 42,000 or so distinct CDR3 sequences, with 65% to 70% as singletons. Germline V gives CDR1 KGHDR, CDR2 SFDVKD. This CDR3 has 14 amino acids. Trimming pared 8 bases from V and 0 bases from J, leaving 11 bases between. J is TRBJ2-3 and V is TRBV24-1; D is perhaps TRBD1 (5 bases). Source material: sorted CD4+, CD8+, or CD8+CD57+ T cells (not recorded which) from PBMCs. The TCR comes from a human donor in good health, serving as a control. This chain's CDR3 is CATMDTSSTDTQYF. CDR3 DNA sequence: TGTGCCACCATGGACACGTCTAGCACAGATACGCAGTATTTT.